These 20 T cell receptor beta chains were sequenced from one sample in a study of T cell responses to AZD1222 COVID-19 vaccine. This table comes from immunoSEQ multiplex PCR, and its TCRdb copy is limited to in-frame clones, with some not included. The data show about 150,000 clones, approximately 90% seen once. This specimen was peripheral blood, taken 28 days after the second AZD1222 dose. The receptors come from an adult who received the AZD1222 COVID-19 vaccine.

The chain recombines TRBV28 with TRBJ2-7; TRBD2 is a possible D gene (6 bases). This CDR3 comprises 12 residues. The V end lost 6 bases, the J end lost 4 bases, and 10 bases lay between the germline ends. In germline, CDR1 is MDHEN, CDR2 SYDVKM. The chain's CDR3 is CASRGGRYEQYF. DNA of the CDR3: TGTGCCAGCAGGGGAGGTCGGTACGAGCAGTACTTC.

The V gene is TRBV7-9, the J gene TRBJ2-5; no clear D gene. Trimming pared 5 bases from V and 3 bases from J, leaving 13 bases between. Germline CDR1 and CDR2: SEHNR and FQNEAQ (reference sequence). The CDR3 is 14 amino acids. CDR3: CASSTIQIEETQYF. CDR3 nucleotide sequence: TGTGCCAGCAGCACCATTCAGATAGAAGAGACCCAGTACTTC.

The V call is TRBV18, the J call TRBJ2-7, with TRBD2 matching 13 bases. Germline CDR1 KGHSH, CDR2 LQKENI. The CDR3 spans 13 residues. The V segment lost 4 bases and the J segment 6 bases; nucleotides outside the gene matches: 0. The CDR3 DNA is TGTGCCAGCTCACGACTAGCGGGAGGCGAGCAGTACTTC. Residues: CASSRLAGGEQYF.

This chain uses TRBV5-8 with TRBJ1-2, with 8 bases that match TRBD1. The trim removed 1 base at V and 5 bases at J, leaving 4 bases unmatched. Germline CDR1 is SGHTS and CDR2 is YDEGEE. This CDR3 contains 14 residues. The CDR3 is CASSLTGGGYGYTF. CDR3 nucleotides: TGTGCCAGCAGCTTGACAGGGGGAGGGTATGGCTACACCTTC. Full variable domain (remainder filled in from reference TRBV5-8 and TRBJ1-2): EAGVTQSPTHLIKTRGQQATLRCSPISGHTSVYWYQQALGLGLQFLLWYDEGEERNRGNFPPRFSGRQFPNYSSELNVNALELEDSALYLCASSLTGGGYGYTFGSGTRLTVV.

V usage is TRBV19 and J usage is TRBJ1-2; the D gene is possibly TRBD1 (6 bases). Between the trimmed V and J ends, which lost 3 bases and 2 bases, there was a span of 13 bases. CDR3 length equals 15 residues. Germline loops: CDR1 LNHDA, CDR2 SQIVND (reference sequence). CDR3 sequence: CASSMNGGQNYGYTF. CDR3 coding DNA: TGTGCCAGTAGTATGAACGGGGGCCAAAACTATGGCTACACCTTC.

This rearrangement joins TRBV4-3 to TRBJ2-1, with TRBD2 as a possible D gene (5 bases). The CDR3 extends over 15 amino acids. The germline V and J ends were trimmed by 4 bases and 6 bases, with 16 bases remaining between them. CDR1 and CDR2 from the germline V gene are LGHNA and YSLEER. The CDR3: CASSPRKGGRNEQFF. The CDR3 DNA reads TGCGCCAGCAGCCCAAGGAAGGGCGGGCGCAATGAGCAGTTCTTC.

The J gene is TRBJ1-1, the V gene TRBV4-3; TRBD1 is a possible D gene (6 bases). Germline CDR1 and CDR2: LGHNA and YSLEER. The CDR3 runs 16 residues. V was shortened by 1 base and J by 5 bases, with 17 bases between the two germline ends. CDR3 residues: CASSQGPQGLGTEAFF. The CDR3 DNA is TGCGCCAGCAGCCAAGGCCCCCAGGGGCTGGGTACTGAAGCTTTCTTT.

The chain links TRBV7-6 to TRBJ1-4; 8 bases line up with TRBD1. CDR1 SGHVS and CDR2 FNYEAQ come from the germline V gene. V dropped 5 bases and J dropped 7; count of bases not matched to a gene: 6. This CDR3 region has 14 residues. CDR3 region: CASSPRQGFEKLFF. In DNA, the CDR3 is TGTGCCAGCAGCCCAAGACAGGGGTTTGAAAAACTGTTTTTT.

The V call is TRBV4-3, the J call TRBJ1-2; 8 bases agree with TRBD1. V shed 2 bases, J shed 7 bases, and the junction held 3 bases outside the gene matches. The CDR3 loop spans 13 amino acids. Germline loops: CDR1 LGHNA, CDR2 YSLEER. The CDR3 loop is CASSQPGQGGYTF. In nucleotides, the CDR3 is TGCGCCAGCAGCCAACCAGGACAGGGTGGCTACACCTTC.

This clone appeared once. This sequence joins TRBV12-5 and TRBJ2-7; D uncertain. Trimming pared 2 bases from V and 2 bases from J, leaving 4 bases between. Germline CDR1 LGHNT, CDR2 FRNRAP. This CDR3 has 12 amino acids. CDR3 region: CASGLLAYEQYF. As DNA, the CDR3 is TGTGCTAGTGGTTTGTTGGCCTACGAGCAGTACTTC.

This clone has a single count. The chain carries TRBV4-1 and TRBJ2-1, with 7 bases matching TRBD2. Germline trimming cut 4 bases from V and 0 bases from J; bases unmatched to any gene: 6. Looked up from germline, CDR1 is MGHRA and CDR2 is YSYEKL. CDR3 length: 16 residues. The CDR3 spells CASSLTSESSYNEQFF. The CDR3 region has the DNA TGCGCCAGCAGCCTTACTAGCGAGAGCTCCTACAATGAGCAGTTCTTC.

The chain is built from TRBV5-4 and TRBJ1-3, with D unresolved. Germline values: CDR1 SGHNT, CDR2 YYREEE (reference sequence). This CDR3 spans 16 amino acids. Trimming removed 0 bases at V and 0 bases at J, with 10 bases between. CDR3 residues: CASSLASDLSGNTIYF. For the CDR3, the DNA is TGTGCCAGCAGCTTGGCCTCGGATCTCTCTGGAAACACCATATATTTT.

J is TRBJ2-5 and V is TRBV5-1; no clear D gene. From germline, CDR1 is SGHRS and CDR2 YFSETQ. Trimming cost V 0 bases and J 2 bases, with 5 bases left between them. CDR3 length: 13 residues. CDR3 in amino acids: CASSLAVQETQYF. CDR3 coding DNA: TGCGCCAGCAGCTTGGCGGTACAAGAGACCCAGTACTTC. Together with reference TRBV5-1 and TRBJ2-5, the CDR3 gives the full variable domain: KAGVTQTPRYLIKTRGQQVTLSCSPISGHRSVSWYQQTPGQGLQFLFEYFSETQRNKGNFPGRFSGRQFSNSRSEMNVSTLELGDSALYLCASSLAVQETQYFGPGTRLLVL.

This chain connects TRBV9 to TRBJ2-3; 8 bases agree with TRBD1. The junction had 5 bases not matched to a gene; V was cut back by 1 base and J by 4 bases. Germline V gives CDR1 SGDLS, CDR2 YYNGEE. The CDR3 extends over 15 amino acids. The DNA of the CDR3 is TGTGCCAGCAGCGTATGGACAGGGCCACCAGATACGCAGTATTTT. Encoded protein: CASSVWTGPPDTQYF.

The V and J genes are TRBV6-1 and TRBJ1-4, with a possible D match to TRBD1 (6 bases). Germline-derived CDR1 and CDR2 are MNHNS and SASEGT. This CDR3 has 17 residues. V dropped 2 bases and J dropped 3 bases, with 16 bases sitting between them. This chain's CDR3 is CASSEFSWGAANEKLFF. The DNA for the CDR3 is TGTGCCAGCAGTGAATTTTCATGGGGGGCCGCTAATGAAAAACTGTTTTTT.

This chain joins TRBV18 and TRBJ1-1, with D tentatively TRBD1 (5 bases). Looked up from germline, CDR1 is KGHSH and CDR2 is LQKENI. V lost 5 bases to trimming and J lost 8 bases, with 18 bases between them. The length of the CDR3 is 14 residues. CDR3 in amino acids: CASSKDTLVLEAFF. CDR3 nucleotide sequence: TGTGCCAGCTCAAAGGACACCCTGGTTTTGGAAGCTTTCTTT. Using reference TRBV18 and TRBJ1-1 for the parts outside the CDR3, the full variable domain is NAGVMQNPRHLVRRRGQEARLRCSPMKGHSHVYWYRQLPEEGLKFMVYLQKENIIDESGMPKERFSAEFPKEGPSILRIQQVVRGDSAAYFCASSKDTLVLEAFFGQGTRLTVV.

The CDR3 nucleotides are TGTGCCAGCAGCTTAGGAGGGATAGAACCCCCTTATGGCTACACCTTC. Translation gives CASSLGGIEPPYGYTF. This chain uses TRBV11-3 with TRBJ1-2; D is ambiguous. Per germline, CDR1 SGHNT and CDR2 YENEEA. This CDR3 contains 16 residues. The V end lost 1 base, the J end lost 5 bases, and 17 bases lay between the germline ends.

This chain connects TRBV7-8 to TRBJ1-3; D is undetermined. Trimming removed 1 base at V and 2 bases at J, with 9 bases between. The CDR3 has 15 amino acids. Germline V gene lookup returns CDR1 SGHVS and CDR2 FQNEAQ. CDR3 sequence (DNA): TGTGCCAGCAGCTTAGTGGGGAGTACTGGAAACACCATATATTTT. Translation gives CASSLVGSTGNTIYF.

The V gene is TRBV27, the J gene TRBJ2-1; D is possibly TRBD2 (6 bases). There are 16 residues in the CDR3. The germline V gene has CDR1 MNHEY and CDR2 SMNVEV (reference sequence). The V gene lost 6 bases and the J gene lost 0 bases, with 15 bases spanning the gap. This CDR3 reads CASRPAGTRSYNEQFF. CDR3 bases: TGTGCCAGCAGGCCGGCGGGAACCCGCTCCTACAATGAGCAGTTCTTC.

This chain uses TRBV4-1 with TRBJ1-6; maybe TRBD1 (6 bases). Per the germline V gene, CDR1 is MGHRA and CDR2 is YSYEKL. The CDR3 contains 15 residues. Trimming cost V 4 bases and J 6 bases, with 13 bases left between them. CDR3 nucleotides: TGCGCCAGCAGCCGTGGCGGAGGGGGTAATTCACCCCTCCACTTT. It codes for CASSRGGGGNSPLHF.